These 2 T cell receptor beta chains were sequenced from one sample in a study of blood T cell repertoires in COVID-19. Only in-frame clones appear in the TCRdb table, and some are missing; sequencing was by immunoSEQ multiplex PCR. The table lists 95,000 to 110,000 clones, 75% to 95% of them singletons, with approximately 1.3% in the top ten. Sequenced sample: peripheral blood. All receptors come from a woman under 40 with acute or convalescent COVID-19.

The chain is built from TRBV10-3 and TRBJ2-7, with D perhaps TRBD1 (6 bases). Germline V gives CDR1 ENHRY, CDR2 SYGVKD. Between the trimmed V and J ends, which lost 6 bases and 0 bases, there was a span of 12 bases. The CDR3 is 14 residues long. CDR3 DNA sequence: TGTGCCATCAGGGCAGGGGCTAGCTCCTACGAGCAGTACTTC. As protein: CAIRAGASSYEQYF.

The V gene is TRBV5-4, the J gene TRBJ1-3, with D unresolved. The V gene lost 2 bases and the J gene lost 0 bases, with 6 bases spanning the gap. The CDR3 contains 14 residues. CDR1 and CDR2 (germline): SGHNT, YYREEE (reference sequence). CDR3 coding DNA: TGTGCCAGCAGCTTTCACAGCTCTGGAAACACCATATATTTT. Protein: CASSFHSSGNTIYF.